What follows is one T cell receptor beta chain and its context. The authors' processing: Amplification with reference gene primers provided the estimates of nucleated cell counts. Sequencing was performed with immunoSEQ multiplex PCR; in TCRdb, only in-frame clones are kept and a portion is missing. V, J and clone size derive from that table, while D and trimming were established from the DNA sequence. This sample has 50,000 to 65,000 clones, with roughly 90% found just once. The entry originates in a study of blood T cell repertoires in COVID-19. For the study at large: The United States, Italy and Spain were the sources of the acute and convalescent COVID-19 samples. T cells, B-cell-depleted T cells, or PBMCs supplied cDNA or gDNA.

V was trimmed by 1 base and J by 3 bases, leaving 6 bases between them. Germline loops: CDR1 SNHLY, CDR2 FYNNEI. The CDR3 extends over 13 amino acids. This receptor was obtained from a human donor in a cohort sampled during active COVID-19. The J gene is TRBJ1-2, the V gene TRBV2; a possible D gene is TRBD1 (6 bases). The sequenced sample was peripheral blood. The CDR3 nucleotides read TGTGCCAGCAGTGAAGACAGGGACTATGGCTACACCTTC. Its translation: CASSEDRDYGYTF. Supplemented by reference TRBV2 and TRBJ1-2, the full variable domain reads EPEVTQTPSHQVTQMGQEVILRCVPISNHLYFYWYRQILGQKVEFLVSFYNNEISEKSEIFDDQFSVERPDGSNFTLKIRSTKLEDSAMYFCASSEDRDYGYTFGSGTRLTVV.